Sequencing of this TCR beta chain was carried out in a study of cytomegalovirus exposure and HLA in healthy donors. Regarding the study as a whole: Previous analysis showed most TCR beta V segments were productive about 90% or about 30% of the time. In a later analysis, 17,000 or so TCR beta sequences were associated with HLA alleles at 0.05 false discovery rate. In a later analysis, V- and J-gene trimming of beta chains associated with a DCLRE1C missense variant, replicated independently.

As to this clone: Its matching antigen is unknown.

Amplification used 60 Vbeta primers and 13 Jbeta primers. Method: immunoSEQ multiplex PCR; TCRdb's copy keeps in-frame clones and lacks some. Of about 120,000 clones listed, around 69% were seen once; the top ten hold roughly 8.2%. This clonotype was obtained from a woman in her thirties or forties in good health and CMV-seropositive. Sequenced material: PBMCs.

DNA of the CDR3: TGCGCCAGCAGCACGAGCGACTCTGGAAACACCATATATTTT. This sequence encodes CASSTSDSGNTIYF. V usage is TRBV5-1 and J usage is TRBJ1-3, with D uncertain. There are 14 residues in the CDR3. Germline V gene lookup returns CDR1 SGHRS and CDR2 YFSETQ. V gave up 4 bases and J gave up 0 bases, with 8 bases separating them.